These 26 T cell receptor beta chains share one sample of origin, sequenced in a study of T-cell reconstitution after alpha-beta-depleted transplantation in children. Unique molecular identifiers were built into the TCRbeta library. One entry per CDR3 protein, called by TCRdb with MiXCR from the PCR reads. The sample consists of about 98,000 distinct CDR3 sequences, about 6% of them appearing once. The sample was PBMCs, mostly from graft donor cells, taken 60 days after TCRalphabeta/CD19-depleted stem cell transplant. Receptors originate from a female patient aged 2-15 years who had a stem cell transplant for Fanconi anemia, so the T cells may come from the graft donor.

CDR3 nucleotide sequence: TGTGCCACCAGTGATCCAGACAGAAATTACGAGCAGTACTTC. It codes for CATSDPDRNYEQYF. The rearrangement uses TRBV24-1 and TRBJ2-7, with TRBD1 as a possible D gene (5 bases). V lost 3 bases to trimming and J lost 4 bases, with 12 bases between them. The germline V gene encodes CDR1 KGHDR and CDR2 SFDVKD. The CDR3 contains 14 residues.

This clonotype showed up many times. V and J are TRBV2 and TRBJ2-7, with D perhaps matching TRBD2 (6 bases). The germline V gene encodes CDR1 SNHLY and CDR2 FYNNEI. The V end lost 6 bases, the J end lost 2 bases, and 14 bases lay between the germline ends. The CDR3 extends over 14 amino acids. The CDR3 DNA reads TGTGCCAGCAGCTCCCGCGGGGCCCCCTACGAGCAGTACTTC. Amino acids: CASSSRGAPYEQYF.

This clonotype was observed at least ten times. The chain combines TRBV7-2 with TRBJ2-5; TRBD2 agrees at 13 bases. The CDR3 is 16 residues long. V gave up 4 bases and J gave up 4 bases; unmatched junction bases: 6. CDR1 is SGHTA and CDR2 is FQGNSA in the germline V gene. CDR3: CASSSTSGGAGETQYF. The CDR3 region has the DNA TGTGCCAGCAGCTCCACTAGCGGGGGGGCGGGAGAGACCCAGTACTTC.

V usage is TRBV9 and J usage is TRBJ1-2; D remains unclear. V was clipped by 1 base and J by 1 base, with 14 bases between them. Per germline, CDR1 SGDLS and CDR2 YYNGEE. CDR3 length equals 16 residues. CDR3 protein: CASSVSPLRGNYGYTF. CDR3 DNA sequence: TGTGCCAGCAGCGTATCTCCTTTGCGCGGTAACTATGGCTACACCTTC.

This clonotype was seen at least ten times. This sequence joins TRBV7-2 and TRBJ2-7; either TRBD1 or TRBD2 may fit D (5 bases each). Germline V gives CDR1 SGHTA, CDR2 FQGNSA. V shed 5 bases and J shed 2 bases, with 13 bases lying between them. The CDR3 is 14 residues long. DNA for the CDR3: TGTGCCAGCAGCCTTAGAAGAGGGGCCTACGAGCAGTACTTC. Translating it yields CASSLRRGAYEQYF.

The sample holds many counts of this clonotype. This chain uses TRBV5-1 with TRBJ2-2; tentatively, D is TRBD1 (6 bases). V was shortened by 1 base and J by 0 bases, with 13 bases between the two germline ends. Germline CDR1 reads SGHRS; CDR2 reads YFSETQ. CDR3 length: 17 amino acids. DNA for the CDR3: TGCGCCAGCAGCTTGCGGATGACAGGCTCGAACACCGGGGAGCTGTTTTTT. Protein: CASSLRMTGSNTGELFF.

This clonotype has a count of ten or more. The chain combines TRBV28 with TRBJ2-1; 12 bases line up with TRBD2. Per germline, CDR1 MDHEN and CDR2 SYDVKM. The junction had 20 bases not matched to a gene; V was cut back by 4 bases and J by 4 bases. The CDR3 extends over 21 amino acids. The DNA of the CDR3 is TGTGCCAGCAGTTCCCCCCCGACTAGCGGGAGTATGTTTTGGGCTTACAATGAGCAGTTCTTC. The encoded protein is CASSSPPTSGSMFWAYNEQFF.

This clonotype occurred many times. The gene calls are TRBV12-3 or TRBV12-4 and TRBJ2-1; D not certain. Trimming removed 3 bases at V and 10 bases at J, with 22 bases between. The length of the CDR3 is 16 residues. CDR3 in amino acids: CASSFHWSGAEREQFF. The CDR3 nucleotides are TGTGCCAGCAGTTTCCATTGGTCTGGCGCCGAAAGGGAGCAGTTCTTC.

This clonotype showed up many times. The J gene is TRBJ2-5, the V gene TRBV10-3; D uncertain. The CDR3 length is 14 residues. CDR1 is ENHRY, CDR2 SYGVKD, per germline. The V end was cut by 3 bases, the J end by 2 bases, with 10 bases between. The CDR3 protein is CAISEPRLQETQYF. CDR3 bases: TGTGCCATCAGTGAACCCCGGCTACAAGAGACCCAGTACTTC.

In this sample, this clonotype turned up many times. The DNA for the CDR3 is TGTGCTAGTGGTCGGGACAGGGACTACGAGCAGTACTTC. It specifies CASGRDRDYEQYF. This rearrangement joins TRBV12-5 to TRBJ2-7, with 9 bases that match TRBD1. Germline trimming cut 5 bases from V and 3 bases from J; bases unmatched to any gene: 2. This CDR3 has 13 residues. Per germline, CDR1 LGHNT and CDR2 FRNRAP.

In this sample, this clonotype turned up many times. This chain uses TRBV7-9 with TRBJ1-2; possibly TRBD1 for D (6 bases). CDR3 size: 11 residues. V lost 7 bases and J 8 bases, leaving 11 bases between the germline ends. Per the germline V gene, CDR1 is SEHNR and CDR2 is FQNEAQ (reference sequence). CDR3 sequence reads: CASILGAGYTF. The CDR3 DNA follows: TGTGCCAGCATCTTGGGGGCCGGCTACACCTTC.

This clonotype came up a few times. The CDR3 here is CASAQLAGVAYNEQFF. The CDR3 DNA sequence: TGTGCCAGCGCCCAACTAGCGGGAGTTGCCTACAATGAGCAGTTCTTC. The V call is TRBV12-3 or TRBV12-4, the J call TRBJ2-1, with 11 nucleotides matching TRBD2. V dropped 8 bases and J dropped 2; count of bases not matched to a gene: 8. This CDR3 is built from 16 residues.

This clonotype came up many times. The chain is built from TRBV3-1 and TRBJ2-3; 12 nucleotides match TRBD2. This CDR3 is built from 15 residues. CDR1 is LGHDT and CDR2 is YNNKEL in the germline V gene (reference sequence). The V segment lost 3 bases and the J segment 4 bases; nucleotides outside the gene matches: 2. CDR3 residues: CASSHLAGGPDTQYF. The CDR3 coding sequence is TGTGCCAGCAGCCACCTAGCGGGGGGGCCAGATACGCAGTATTTT.

This chain uses TRBV28 with TRBJ1-5, with unresolved D. V shed 2 bases and J shed 3 bases, with 8 bases lying between them. The CDR3 consists of 14 residues. Germline lookup yields CDR1 MDHEN and CDR2 SYDVKM. Here the CDR3 DNA reads TGTGCCAGCAGTTTACTGGGGTACAATCAGCCCCAGCATTTT. This codes for CASSLLGYNQPQHF. The complete variable domain, with remaining parts taken from reference TRBV28 and TRBJ1-5, reads DVKVTQSSRYLVKRTGEKVFLECVQDMDHENMFWYRQDPGLGLRLIYFSYDVKMKEKGDIPEGYSVSREKKERFSLILESASTNQTSMYLCASSLLGYNQPQHFGDGTRLSIL.

This clonotype was picked up many times. J is TRBJ2-1 and V is TRBV29-1; 8 bases match TRBD1. The length of the CDR3 is 14 residues. CDR1 and CDR2 from the germline V gene are SQVTM and ANQGSEA. J was trimmed by 4 bases and V by 6 bases; bases with no gene match: 8. The CDR3 loop reads CSVSQGASYNEQFF. In DNA form, the CDR3 reads TGCAGCGTATCCCAGGGGGCTTCATACAATGAGCAGTTCTTC.

The gene calls are TRBV20-1 and TRBJ2-3; 7 nucleotides agree with TRBD2. Germline V gene sequence: CDR1 DFQATT, CDR2 SNEGSKA (reference sequence). The CDR3 sequence is 13 residues long. V was clipped by 0 bases and J by 4 bases; unmatched bases: 1. The CDR3 DNA is TGCAGTGCTAGAGATCTAGCGGCAGATACGCAGTATTTT. It specifies CSARDLAADTQYF.

This clonotype has a count of ten or more. For the CDR3, the DNA is TGCAGCGTTGAAGCCCTAGCCAAAAACATTCAGTACTTC. It encodes CSVEALAKNIQYF. The V gene is TRBV29-1, the J gene TRBJ2-4; no clear D. V dropped 1 base and J dropped 0 bases, with 4 bases sitting between them. There are 13 residues in the CDR3. The germline V gene encodes CDR1 SQVTM and CDR2 ANQGSEA.

The chain employs TRBV7-6 and TRBJ2-7, with a tentative D call TRBD1 (6 bases). The CDR3 has 15 amino acids. The germline V gene encodes CDR1 SGHVS and CDR2 FNYEAQ. Trimming left V 5 bases short and J 2 bases short, with 16 bases between. The CDR3 region has the DNA TGTGCCAGCAGCCCCTCCGGACAGTTACCCTACGAGCAGTACTTC. Its translation is CASSPSGQLPYEQYF.

The chain is built from TRBV7-2 and TRBJ2-4; the match to TRBD1 covers 10 bases. Germline V lookup: CDR1 SGHTA, CDR2 FQGNSA. Germline trimming cut 0 bases from V and 0 bases from J; bases unmatched to any gene: 5. The CDR3 is 18 residues long. CDR3 DNA sequence: TGTGCCAGCAGCTTAGCCCCTGACAGGGGGCTAGCCAAAAACATTCAGTACTTC. As protein: CASSLAPDRGLAKNIQYF. Based on the CDR3 plus reference TRBV7-2 and TRBJ2-4, the full variable domain is GAGVSQSPSNKVTEKGKDVELRCDPISGHTALYWYRQSLGQGLEFLIYFQGNSAPDKSGLPSDRFSAERTGGSVSTLTIQRTQQEDSAVYLCASSLAPDRGLAKNIQYFGAGTRLSVL.

In its sample, this clonotype was seen many times. V gene TRBV10-3 combines with J gene TRBJ2-3; 11 bases agree with TRBD2. There are 19 residues in the CDR3. Germline V gives CDR1 ENHRY, CDR2 SYGVKD. V trimming: 4 bases; J trimming: 1 base; junction bases outside the gene matches: 13. CDR3 coding DNA: TGTGCCATCAGTGGAATTAGCGGGGGGGCAGCGATTGGCACAGATACGCAGTATTTT. Protein sequence: CAISGISGGAAIGTDTQYF.

This clonotype was counted at least ten times. The CDR3 coding sequence is TGCAGCGCTAGCCGGGACAGTATTATTGAAGCTTTCTTT. Amino acid sequence: CSASRDSIIEAFF. The chain links TRBV29-1 to TRBJ1-1; 7 bases agree with TRBD1. Looked up from germline, CDR1 is SQVTM and CDR2 is ANQGSEA. The CDR3 loop spans 13 amino acids. V was clipped by 7 bases and J by 7 bases; unmatched bases: 12.

This clonotype was counted at least ten times. V gene TRBV29-1 combines with J gene TRBJ2-1, with 16 bases aligning to TRBD2. Germline V gene sequence: CDR1 SQVTM, CDR2 ANQGSEA. The CDR3 spans 15 residues. With 5 bases clipped from V and 7 bases from J, the junction kept 5 bases outside the gene matches. CDR3 DNA sequence: TGCAGCGTTCGGGGACTAGCGGGAGGGCTAAATGAGCAGTTCTTC. Its protein is CSVRGLAGGLNEQFF.

This CDR3 reads CASTSWGGTPNQPQHF. DNA of the CDR3: TGTGCCAGCACCTCTTGGGGGGGGACACCTAATCAGCCCCAGCATTTT. This chain connects TRBV5-6 to TRBJ1-5; maybe TRBD1 (6 bases). Trimming removed 6 bases from V and 4 bases from J, with 20 bases in between. This CDR3 contains 16 residues. Germline V gives CDR1 SGHDT, CDR2 YYEEEE.

This clonotype was detected ten times or more. This rearrangement joins TRBV28 to TRBJ1-1, with D possibly matching TRBD1 (5 bases). Germline CDR1 MDHEN, CDR2 SYDVKM. The CDR3 is made up of 15 amino acids. Trimming removed 2 bases at V and 3 bases at J, with 13 bases between. The CDR3 region has the DNA TGTGCCAGCAGTTTACTCTCAGGGTTGTACACTGAAGCTTTCTTT. Translation gives CASSLLSGLYTEAFF. The full variable domain, rest sourced from reference TRBV28 and TRBJ1-1, is DVKVTQSSRYLVKRTGEKVFLECVQDMDHENMFWYRQDPGLGLRLIYFSYDVKMKEKGDIPEGYSVSREKKERFSLILESASTNQTSMYLCASSLLSGLYTEAFFGQGTRLTVV.

This clonotype was seen repeatedly, ten times or more. This chain links TRBV11-2 with TRBJ2-7; 10 nucleotides match TRBD2. Per germline, CDR1 SGHAT and CDR2 FQNNGV. After removal of 1 base from V and 2 bases from J, the junction contained 14 bases not matched to a gene. The CDR3 consists of 19 residues. This CDR3 is CASSLGVDGLAGATYEQYF. Here the CDR3 DNA reads TGTGCCAGCAGCTTAGGGGTGGACGGTCTAGCGGGGGCAACCTACGAGCAGTACTTC.

This clonotype occurred many times. The chain recombines TRBV11-2 with TRBJ2-7; D is unclear. Germline V CDR1 and CDR2: SGHAT, FQNNGV. V lost 4 bases and J 1 base, leaving 11 bases between the germline ends. The CDR3 loop spans 14 amino acids. This CDR3 is CASSYETISYEQYF. CDR3 sequence (DNA): TGTGCCAGCAGCTACGAAACCATTTCCTACGAGCAGTACTTC.